A selection of T cell receptor beta chains follows, all from one sample in a study of blood T cells in healthy people across ages. TCRdb reprocessed the 5' RACE reads with MiXCR, giving one entry per CDR3 protein. The sample lists under 950,000 distinct CDR3 sequences, over 20% occurring once. The source material was blood. These receptors originate from a man in his 70s in good health. Each CDR3 is given without its conserved first and last residue. Each record gives: J gene, V gene, CDR3 protein.

TRBJ1-2	TRBV13	ASSSFRDNYGYT
TRBJ1-4	TRBV12-3/TRBV12-4	ASSLRGDEKLF
TRBJ2-3	TRBV20-1	SVPPAGATDTQY
TRBJ1-2	TRBV5-1	ASSLAGTGGEGYT
TRBJ2-7	TRBV5-1	ASSRDWGDEQY
TRBJ1-5	TRBV7-2	ASRRADSNQPQH
NA	TRBV18	ASSRQTGSGHEQY
TRBJ2-5	TRBV28	ASSRGGPQETQY
TRBJ1-2	TRBV6-5	ASSYSPGAALYGYT
TRBJ2-1	TRBV5-1	ASRETVSKSYNEQF
TRBJ2-6	TRBV9	ASSVESHSGANVLT
TRBJ2-2	TRBV20-1	SAKNSGGTGELF
TRBJ2-7	TRBV29-1	SVEVAASYEQY
TRBJ1-2	TRBV10-3	AINEPGQGFYGYT
TRBJ2-1	TRBV20-1	STGTSGRRKNEQF
TRBJ1-6	TRBV12-3/TRBV12-4	ASSYRDKAGNSPLH
TRBJ1-2	TRBV10-3	AISPPDRGYT
TRBJ2-4	TRBV3-1	ASSQDGRLAGPLAKNIQY
TRBJ2-7	TRBV6-5	ASSYSASSYEQY